This T cell receptor (beta chain) was captured in a study of PD-1 blockade in classical Hodgkin lymphoma. Clones were read by immunoSEQ multiplex PCR, and TCRdb kept only the in-frame ones, dropping some. The sample records tens of thousands of clones, about 80% being singletons. The CDR3 covers 14 residues. V was clipped by 1 base and J by 9 bases, with 13 bases between them. Germline CDR1 reads LNHNV; CDR2 reads YYDKDF (reference sequence). Time point defined: cycle 4 day 1 (C4D1), after less than 7 weeks of nivolumab. Every patient experienced relapse after autologous stem cell transplantation, and brentuximab vedotin exposure varied.

Specimen: peripheral blood mononuclear cells (PBMCs), collected before the fourth cycle of nivolumab. The origin of this receptor is a human donor with classical Hodgkin lymphoma. V usage is TRBV15 and J usage is TRBJ2-1, with D unclear. The CDR3 sequence: CATSRGKELAEQFF. DNA of the CDR3: TGTGCCACCAGCAGAGGCAAAGAATTGGCTGAGCAGTTCTTC.